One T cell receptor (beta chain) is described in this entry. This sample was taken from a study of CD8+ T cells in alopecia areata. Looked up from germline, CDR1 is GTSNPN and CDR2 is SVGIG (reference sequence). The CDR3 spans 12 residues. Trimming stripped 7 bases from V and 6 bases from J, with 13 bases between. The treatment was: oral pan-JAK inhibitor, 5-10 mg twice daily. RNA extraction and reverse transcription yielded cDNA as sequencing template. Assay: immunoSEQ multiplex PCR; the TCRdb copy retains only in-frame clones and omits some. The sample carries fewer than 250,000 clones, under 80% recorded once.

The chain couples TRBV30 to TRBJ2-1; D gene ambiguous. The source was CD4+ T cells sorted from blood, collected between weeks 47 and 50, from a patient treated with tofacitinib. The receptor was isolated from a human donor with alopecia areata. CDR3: CASSTFRNEQFF. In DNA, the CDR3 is TGTGCCTCATCTACTTTCCGCAATGAGCAGTTCTTC. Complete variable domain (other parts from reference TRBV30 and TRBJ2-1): SQTIHQWPATLVQPVGSPLSLECTVEGTSNPNLYWYRQAAGRGLQLLFYSVGIGQISSEVPQNLSASRPQDRQFILSSKKLLLSDSGFYLCASSTFRNEQFFGPGTRLTVL.